These 19 T cell receptor beta chains were sequenced from one sample in a study of cytomegalovirus exposure and HLA in healthy donors (dated by TCRdb to 2016 to 2017). The library came from the immunoSEQ multiplex PCR assay. For the multiplex PCR, a mixture combining 60 forward primers for TCR Vbeta segments and 13 reverse primers for TCR Jbeta segments was used. TCRdb stores this immuneACCESS table with in-frame sequences only. Part of the clones is absent; in the studies checked, under half of the shortfall reflects unresolved V genes, and no reason is known for the rest. Present in this sample are about 160,000 clones, about four fifths of which were seen just once. 6% to 9% of the sample comes from the top ten. Sequences were obtained from PBMCs. These receptors were taken from a young woman in good health and CMV-seropositive.

Points on this clone: Other DNA sequences from this sample encode an identical CDR3 as well. The rearrangement uses TRBV5-1 and TRBJ1-2, with D possibly TRBD1 on 6 matching bases. The CDR3 length is 15 residues. V dropped 0 bases and J dropped 1 base, with 10 bases sitting between them. CDR1 is SGHRS, CDR2 YFSETQ, per germline. This chain's CDR3 is CASSLGQGRNYGYTF. CDR3 nucleotide sequence: TGCGCCAGCAGCTTGGGTCAGGGGCGTAACTATGGCTACACCTTC.

This clone was found once. The chain is built from TRBV18 and TRBJ1-4; D not resolved. Looked up from germline, CDR1 is KGHSH and CDR2 is LQKENI. V shed 2 bases and J shed 8 bases, with 9 bases lying between them. CDR3 length equals 13 residues. Here the CDR3 reads CASSPVISEKLFF. The CDR3 bases are TGTGCCAGCTCACCAGTCATTAGCGAAAAACTGTTTTTT. Combining the CDR3 with reference TRBV18 and TRBJ1-4 gives the whole variable domain NAGVMQNPRHLVRRRGQEARLRCSPMKGHSHVYWYRQLPEEGLKFMVYLQKENIIDESGMPKERFSAEFPKEGPSILRIQQVVRGDSAAYFCASSPVISEKLFFGSGTQLSVL.

This chain joins TRBV6-5 and TRBJ2-7; TRBD1 is a possible D gene (6 bases). There are 14 residues in the CDR3. Germline-derived CDR1 and CDR2 are MNHEY and SVGAGI. V gave up 5 bases and J gave up 0 bases, with 11 bases separating them. The CDR3 DNA is TGTGCCAGCAGTACGACAGGTTACTCCTACGAGCAGTACTTC. As protein: CASSTTGYSYEQYF.

This chain connects TRBV19 to TRBJ1-5; possible D gene TRBD1, 6 bases. Germline lookup yields CDR1 LNHDA and CDR2 SQIVND (reference sequence). The germline V and J ends were trimmed by 3 bases and 3 bases, with 18 bases remaining between them. This CDR3 region has 17 residues. The CDR3, as DNA: TGTGCCAGTAGTATCCTCTATGACAGGCTAACCAATCAGCCCCAGCATTTT. This codes for CASSILYDRLTNQPQHF.

The sample holds one count of this clone. CDR3 nucleotide sequence: TGTGCCAGCAGCACCGCAGGTTCCCCCAATGGCTACACCTTC. It is translated as CASSTAGSPNGYTF. The chain carries TRBV9 and TRBJ1-2, with D hard to call. V was trimmed by 4 bases and J by 6 bases, leaving 16 bases between them. Germline lookup yields CDR1 SGDLS and CDR2 YYNGEE. There are 14 residues in the CDR3.

The chain recombines TRBV5-1 with TRBJ1-3; tentative D call: TRBD1 (6 bases). The V end was cut by 4 bases, the J end by 0 bases, with 8 bases between. CDR3 length: 14 amino acids. Germline assignment: CDR1 SGHRS and CDR2 YFSETQ. The CDR3 sequence is CASSIQGSGNTIYF. DNA for the CDR3: TGCGCCAGCAGCATACAGGGCTCTGGAAACACCATATATTTT. Filled out from reference TRBV5-1 and TRBJ1-3, the complete variable domain reads KAGVTQTPRYLIKTRGQQVTLSCSPISGHRSVSWYQQTPGQGLQFLFEYFSETQRNKGNFPGRFSGRQFSNSRSEMNVSTLELGDSALYLCASSIQGSGNTIYFGEGSWLTVV.

This clone occurred a few times. The chain joins TRBV9 to TRBJ2-5; D is perhaps TRBD2 (7 bases). This CDR3 spans 15 amino acids. The V end lost 0 bases, the J end lost 7 bases, and 16 bases lay between the germline ends. Germline V gives CDR1 SGDLS, CDR2 YYNGEE. Written as DNA, the CDR3 is TGTGCCAGCAGCGTAGGGGGGGGCCAGGCGGGGACCCAGTACTTC. This gives the protein CASSVGGGQAGTQYF.

The chain employs TRBV27 and TRBJ2-1; 12 bases fit TRBD1. J gave up 8 bases and V 8 bases, and 10 bases lay outside the gene matches. The CDR3 extends over 15 amino acids. Germline-derived CDR1 and CDR2 are MNHEY and SMNVEV (reference sequence). This chain's CDR3 is CASRNTGTGGYEQFF. CDR3 DNA: TGTGCCAGCCGAAACACCGGGACAGGGGGCTATGAGCAGTTCTTC.

This clone came up once. The V gene is TRBV9, the J gene TRBJ1-1; 8 positions agree with TRBD1. Germline V gene lookup returns CDR1 SGDLS and CDR2 YYNGEE. CDR3 length equals 15 residues. Trimming at V came to 3 bases and at J to 0 bases, leaving 4 bases not matched to a gene. CDR3: CASSAGDRLNTEAFF. DNA of the CDR3: TGTGCCAGCAGCGCAGGGGACAGGCTGAACACTGAAGCTTTCTTT.

The chain uses TRBV19 and TRBJ2-1; TRBD1 might be the D (6 bases). There are 14 residues in the CDR3. Trimming removed 4 bases at V and 7 bases at J, with 14 bases between. Germline V lookup: CDR1 LNHDA, CDR2 SQIVND (reference sequence). CDR3 sequence reads: CASSRAGTRNEQFF. The CDR3 DNA reads TGTGCCAGTAGTAGGGCCGGGACAAGAAATGAGCAGTTCTTC.

The rearrangement joins TRBV7-3 to TRBJ2-3; TRBD2 might be the D (5 bases). The CDR3 has 14 residues. Trimming removed 4 bases from V and 4 bases from J, with 12 bases in between. CDR1 is SGHTA, CDR2 FQGTGA, per germline. The CDR3: CASSWRTGADTQYF. CDR3 bases: TGTGCCAGCAGCTGGAGGACCGGGGCAGATACGCAGTATTTT.

The rearrangement links TRBV28 to TRBJ1-2; perhaps TRBD1 as D (5 bases). CDR3 size: 16 residues. The germline CDR1 and CDR2 sequences are MDHEN and SYDVKM. Deletions cut 6 bases from V and 2 bases from J, with 19 bases between. CDR3 protein: CASRSAGGEGNYGYTF. CDR3 sequence (DNA): TGTGCCAGCAGATCCGCGGGGGGGGAAGGGAACTATGGCTACACCTTC.

The chain has TRBV19 and TRBJ1-1, with 7 bases fitting TRBD1. V was clipped by 5 bases and J by 4 bases; unmatched bases: 7. The germline CDR1 and CDR2 sequences are LNHDA and SQIVND (reference sequence). This CDR3 spans 14 amino acids. The DNA for the CDR3 is TGTGCCAGTAGTCCACAGGGGTGGGCCACTGAAGCTTTCTTT. Protein: CASSPQGWATEAFF.

This sequence joins TRBV6-4 and TRBJ1-2; TRBD1 might be the D (6 bases). The CDR3 contains 13 residues. Per the germline V gene, CDR1 is MRHNA and CDR2 is SNTAGT. V was shortened by 0 bases and J by 8 bases, with 10 bases between the two germline ends. CDR3 bases: TGTGCCAGCAGTGACTCGGGGGCCTTGGGCTACACCTTC. Encoded protein: CASSDSGALGYTF.

This rearrangement joins TRBV29-1 to TRBJ1-5; D is uncertain. Trimming removed 3 bases from V and 5 bases from J, with 11 bases in between. Germline CDR1 is SQVTM and CDR2 is ANQGSEA. This CDR3 contains 13 residues. Here the CDR3 DNA reads TGCAGCGTTGAGACATCAGGCGATCAGCCCCAGCATTTT. Translation: CSVETSGDQPQHF.

The CDR3 protein is CASSSGLAGPTDTQYF. CDR3 DNA: TGTGCCAGCAGCTCCGGACTAGCGGGGCCCACAGATACGCAGTATTTT. The V call is TRBV7-3, the J call TRBJ2-3; TRBD2 agrees at 12 bases. The V and J ends lost 4 bases and 2 bases, in that order; junction bases with no gene match: 4. This CDR3 is 16 amino acids long. Germline assignment: CDR1 SGHTA and CDR2 FQGTGA.

This rearrangement joins TRBV11-3 to TRBJ1-1; D call uncertain. CDR1 is SGHNT and CDR2 is YENEEA in the germline V gene. Trimming removed 5 bases at V and 7 bases at J, with 14 bases between. This CDR3 region has 13 residues. For the CDR3, the DNA is TGTGCCAGCAGCCGAACGTATGCGAATGAAGCTTTCTTT. Translated: CASSRTYANEAFF.

V gene TRBV4-3 combines with J gene TRBJ2-3; 8 bases match TRBD2. The CDR3 length is 18 residues. CDR1 is LGHNA, CDR2 YSLEER, per germline. Trimming removed 1 base from V and 1 base from J; junction bases left unmatched: 10. DNA for the CDR3: TGCGCCAGCAGCCAAGTTGGCGGGGGGCCCTTCGGCACAGATACGCAGTATTTT. This sequence encodes CASSQVGGGPFGTDTQYF.

The rearrangement joins TRBV4-2 to TRBJ1-3; TRBD1 might be the D (5 bases). The ends were cut back, 4 bases at V and 0 bases at J, with 10 bases in the middle. This CDR3 has 15 amino acids. CDR1 is LGHNA and CDR2 is YNFKEQ in the germline V gene. The CDR3: CASSLETGSGNTIYF. The DNA of the CDR3 is TGTGCCAGCAGCCTGGAAACAGGCTCTGGAAACACCATATATTTT.